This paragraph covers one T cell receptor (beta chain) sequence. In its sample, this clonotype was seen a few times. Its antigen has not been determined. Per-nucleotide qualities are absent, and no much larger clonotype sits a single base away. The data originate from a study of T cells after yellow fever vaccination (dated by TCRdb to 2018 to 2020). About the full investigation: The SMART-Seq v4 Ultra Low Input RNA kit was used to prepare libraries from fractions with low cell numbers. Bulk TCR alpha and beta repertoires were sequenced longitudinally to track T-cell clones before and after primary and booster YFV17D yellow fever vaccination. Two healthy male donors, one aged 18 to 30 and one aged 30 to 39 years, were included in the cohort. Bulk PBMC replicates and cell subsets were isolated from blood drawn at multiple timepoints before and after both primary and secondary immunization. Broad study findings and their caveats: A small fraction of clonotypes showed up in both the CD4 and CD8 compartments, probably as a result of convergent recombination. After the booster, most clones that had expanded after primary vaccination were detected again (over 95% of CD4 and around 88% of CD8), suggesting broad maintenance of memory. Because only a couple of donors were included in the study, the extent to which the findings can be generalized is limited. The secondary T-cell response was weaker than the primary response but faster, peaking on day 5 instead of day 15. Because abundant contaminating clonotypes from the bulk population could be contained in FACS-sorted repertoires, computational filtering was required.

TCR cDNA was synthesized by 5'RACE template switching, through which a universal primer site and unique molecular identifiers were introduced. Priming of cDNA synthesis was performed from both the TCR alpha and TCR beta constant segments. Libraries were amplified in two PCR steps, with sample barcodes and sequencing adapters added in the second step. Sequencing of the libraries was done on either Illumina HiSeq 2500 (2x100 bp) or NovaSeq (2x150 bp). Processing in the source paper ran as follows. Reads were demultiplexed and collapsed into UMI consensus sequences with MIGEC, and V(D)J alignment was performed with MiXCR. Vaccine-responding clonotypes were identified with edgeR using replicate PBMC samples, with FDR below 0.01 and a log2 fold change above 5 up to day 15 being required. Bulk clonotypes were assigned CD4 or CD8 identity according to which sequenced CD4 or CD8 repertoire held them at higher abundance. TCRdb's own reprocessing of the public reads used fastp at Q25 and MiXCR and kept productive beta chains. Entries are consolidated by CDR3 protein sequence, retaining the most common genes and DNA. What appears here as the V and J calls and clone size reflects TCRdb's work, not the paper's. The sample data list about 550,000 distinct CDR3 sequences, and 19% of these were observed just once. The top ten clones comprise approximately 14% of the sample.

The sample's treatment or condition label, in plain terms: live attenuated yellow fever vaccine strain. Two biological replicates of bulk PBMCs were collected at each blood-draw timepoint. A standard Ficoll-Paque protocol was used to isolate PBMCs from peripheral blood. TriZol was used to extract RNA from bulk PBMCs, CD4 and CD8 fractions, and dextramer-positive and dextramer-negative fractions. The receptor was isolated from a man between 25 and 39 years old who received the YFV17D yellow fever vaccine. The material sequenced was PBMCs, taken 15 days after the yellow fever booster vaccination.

The bases are TGTGCCATCAGTGGGAGAATCTCCGAAGGGGAGCAGTACTTC. This translates into CAISGRISEGEQYF. This chain joins TRBV10-3 to TRBJ2-7; confidence is insufficient to name the D gene. V gives up 4 bases and J gives up 7 bases, and the segment between their germline ends measures 17 bases. From a lookup of the germline V gene, CDR1 and CDR2 are ENHRY and SYGVKD. There are 14 amino acids in the CDR3, from cysteine to phenylalanine inclusive. Of the read, only the CDR3 DNA is kept; its 42 bases are in frame from base 1.